The 21 T cell receptor beta chains below come from one sample, sequenced in a study of T cell responses to AZD1222 COVID-19 vaccine. The repertoire was sequenced with immunoSEQ multiplex PCR; TCRdb's copy has only in-frame clones and lacks some. The sample records under 140,000 clones, approximately 90% being singletons. This sample comprised peripheral blood, obtained on day 0 of AZD1222 vaccination. Receptors were obtained from an adult in good health.

The chain links TRBV19 to TRBJ1-1, with 11 bases matching TRBD1. Germline CDR1 and CDR2: LNHDA and SQIVND (reference sequence). V dropped 4 bases and J dropped 3; count of bases not matched to a gene: 10. There are 17 residues in the CDR3. Written as DNA, the CDR3 is TGTGCCAGTAGTACTCCGAGGACAGGGGGCTGGGACACTGAAGCTTTCTTT. Amino acid sequence: CASSTPRTGGWDTEAFF.

This chain links TRBV30 with TRBJ1-5; D unresolved. Germline V gives CDR1 GTSNPN, CDR2 SVGIG (reference sequence). The CDR3 runs to 13 residues. The V gene lost 0 bases and the J gene lost 7 bases, with 10 bases spanning the gap. CDR3 nucleotide sequence: TGTGCCTGGAGTGTCTCGAGGAGCCAGCCCCAGCATTTT. Amino acids: CAWSVSRSQPQHF.

The chain joins TRBV6-4 to TRBJ1-6; D might be TRBD1 (5 bases). CDR3 length equals 13 residues. CDR1 MRHNA and CDR2 SNTAGT come from the germline V gene. V shed 5 bases and J shed 5 bases, with 7 bases lying between them. The CDR3: CASSQGDNSPLHF. Here the CDR3 DNA reads TGTGCCAGCAGTCAGGGAGATAATTCACCCCTCCACTTT.

This chain uses TRBV5-1 with TRBJ2-1, with D possibly being TRBD1 (6 bases). V shed 1 base and J shed 5 bases, with 13 bases lying between them. CDR1 and CDR2 from the germline V gene are SGHRS and YFSETQ. The CDR3 spans 15 residues. CDR3 coding DNA: TGCGCCAGCAGCTTGTTCCGGGACATAAACAATGAGCAGTTCTTC. Translated, it gives CASSLFRDINNEQFF.

CDR3 in DNA: TGTGCCAGCAGTTATGCAGGTGATACCTACGAGCAGTACTTC. Its translation is CASSYAGDTYEQYF. This rearrangement joins TRBV27 to TRBJ2-7; D is unclear. This CDR3 is 14 amino acids long. V lost 4 bases and J lost 2, with 12 bases in between. Germline values: CDR1 MNHEY, CDR2 SMNVEV (reference sequence).

The V call is TRBV19, the J call TRBJ1-2; 7 bases line up with TRBD1. V lost 5 bases, J lost 3 bases, and 6 bases stayed unmatched. Germline CDR1 LNHDA, CDR2 SQIVND (reference sequence). The CDR3 contains 14 residues. The CDR3 nucleotides read TGTGCCAGTAGTGTACAGGGGTCAGACTATGGCTACACCTTC. Translating it yields CASSVQGSDYGYTF.

This chain joins TRBV3-1 (or the pseudogene TRBV3-2) and TRBJ1-1, with D unresolved. Germline CDR1 and CDR2: LGHDT and YNNKEL (reference sequence). V shed 1 base and J shed 4 bases, with 13 bases lying between them. The CDR3 loop spans 15 amino acids. CDR3 residues: CASSQVAAWSTEAFF. The CDR3 coding sequence is TGTGCCAGCAGCCAAGTGGCCGCTTGGTCCACTGAAGCTTTCTTT.

In DNA form, the CDR3 reads TGTGCCAGCAGCTTAGAGACACGGGAAAAACTGTTTTTT. Its translation: CASSLETREKLFF. The rearrangement links TRBV7-9 to TRBJ1-4; no definite D call. CDR1 is SEHNR and CDR2 is FQNEAQ in the germline V gene (reference sequence). With 1 base removed from V and 8 bases from J, the gap between germline ends came to 8 bases. This CDR3 is built from 13 residues. Variable domain in full (rest from reference TRBV7-9 and TRBJ1-4): DTGVSQNPRHKITKRGQNVTFRCDPISEHNRLYWYRQTLGQGPEFLTYFQNEAQLEKSRLLSDRFSAERPKGSFSTLEIQRTEQGDSAMYLCASSLETREKLFFGSGTQLSVL.

In its sample, this clone was seen once. V gene TRBV6-5 combines with J gene TRBJ1-2, with D perhaps matching TRBD1 (6 bases). The germline V gene has CDR1 MNHEY and CDR2 SVGAGI. The V gene lost 5 bases and the J gene lost 4 bases, with 17 bases spanning the gap. The CDR3 is made up of 15 amino acids. The CDR3 DNA follows: TGTGCCAGCAGTAAACAACAGGGCGCCCCCTATGGCTACACCTTC. Amino acid sequence: CASSKQQGAPYGYTF.

This clone was picked up a small number of times. CDR3 DNA: TGTGCCAGCAGAACCGGGACAGGGGCCACTGAAGCTTTCTTT. As protein: CASRTGTGATEAFF. The chain couples TRBV7-4 to TRBJ1-1; 10 nucleotides line up with TRBD1. Germline CDR1 SGHVT, CDR2 SQSDAQ. CDR3 length: 14 residues. V was pared by 6 bases and J by 4 bases, with 5 bases of the junction left unmatched.

This chain links TRBV5-4 with TRBJ1-6; 7 bases fit TRBD1. The CDR3 runs to 14 residues. Germline CDR1 and CDR2: SGHNT and YYREEE (reference sequence). The junction had 12 bases not matched to a gene; V was cut back by 4 bases and J by 14 bases. CDR3 protein: CASSHMDRQFSLHF. CDR3 nucleotide sequence: TGTGCCAGCAGCCACATGGACAGGCAATTTTCCCTCCACTTT. The full variable domain, with the rest looked up from reference TRBV5-4 and TRBJ1-6, is ETGVTQSPTHLIKTRGQQVTLRCSSQSGHNTVSWYQQALGQGPQFIFQYYREEENGRGNFPPRFSGLQFPNYSSELNVNALELDDSALYLCASSHMDRQFSLHFGNGTRLTVT.

This chain joins TRBV19 and TRBJ1-2; D remains unclear. Germline V gene sequence: CDR1 LNHDA, CDR2 SQIVND (reference sequence). The V gene lost 6 bases and the J gene lost 8 bases, with 19 bases spanning the gap. This CDR3 has 14 residues. CDR3 in amino acids: CASSPGGLMGGYTF. The CDR3 DNA reads as TGTGCCAGTAGCCCCGGAGGGCTTATGGGAGGCTACACCTTC.

The chain couples TRBV2 to TRBJ1-1; D possibly corresponds to TRBD1 (5 bases). There are 15 residues in the CDR3. Trimming removed 4 bases at V and 1 base at J, with 13 bases between. Germline values: CDR1 SNHLY, CDR2 FYNNEI. CDR3 protein: CASSVHGTENTEAFF. CDR3 in DNA: TGTGCCAGCAGTGTGCATGGGACGGAGAACACTGAAGCTTTCTTT.

The chain is built from TRBV9 and TRBJ1-6; TRBD1 aligns across 7 bases. V gave up 2 bases and J gave up 7 bases; unmatched junction bases: 6. The CDR3 runs to 15 residues. Germline-derived CDR1 and CDR2 are SGDLS and YYNGEE. CDR3 sequence (DNA): TGTGCCAGCAGCGTCCGGCAGGGGGGAAATTCACCCCTCCACTTT. It translates to CASSVRQGGNSPLHF.

The CDR3 reads CASSRLTSGRNYEQYF. The CDR3 nucleotides are TGTGCCAGCAGCCGCCTTACTAGCGGGCGGAACTACGAGCAGTACTTC. The chain couples TRBV6-6 to TRBJ2-7; 9 bases agree with TRBD2. The CDR3 runs to 16 residues. The J segment lost 3 bases and the V segment lost 6 bases, leaving 12 bases of the junction unmatched. Per the germline V gene, CDR1 is MNHNY and CDR2 is SVGAGI (reference sequence).

The chain couples TRBV27 to TRBJ1-5, with D perhaps matching TRBD1 (6 bases). Germline assignment: CDR1 MNHEY and CDR2 SMNVEV (reference sequence). CDR3 length: 14 residues. Trimming left V 5 bases short and J 6 bases short, with 14 bases between. Here the CDR3 reads CASSLQGIGQPQHF. The CDR3 bases are TGTGCCAGCAGTCTACAGGGAATTGGTCAGCCCCAGCATTTT.

The J gene is TRBJ1-1, the V gene TRBV27; 8 nucleotides align to TRBD1. There are 14 residues in the CDR3. Germline assignment: CDR1 MNHEY and CDR2 SMNVEV (reference sequence). V lost 7 bases and J lost 3; bases outside the gene matches: 7. CDR3 residues: CASTPLTGDTEAFF. As DNA, the CDR3 is TGTGCCAGCACTCCCTTGACAGGGGACACTGAAGCTTTCTTT.

The V and J genes are TRBV2 and TRBJ1-5, with 8 positions matching TRBD1. V lost 6 bases, J lost 3 bases, and 4 bases stayed unmatched. CDR1 and CDR2 (germline): SNHLY, FYNNEI. The CDR3 length is 14 residues. The CDR3 DNA follows: TGTGCCAGCAGAGAGGGACAGGCCAATCAGCCCCAGCATTTT. This encodes CASREGQANQPQHF. Based on the CDR3 plus reference TRBV2 and TRBJ1-5, the full variable domain is EPEVTQTPSHQVTQMGQEVILRCVPISNHLYFYWYRQILGQKVEFLVSFYNNEISEKSEIFDDQFSVERPDGSNFTLKIRSTKLEDSAMYFCASREGQANQPQHFGDGTRLSIL.

J is TRBJ2-1 and V is TRBV27, with D maybe TRBD1 (6 bases). This CDR3 comprises 20 residues. The ends were cut back, 4 bases at V and 0 bases at J, with 25 bases in the middle. Germline V gene data show CDR1 as MNHEY and CDR2 as SMNVEV (reference sequence). Here the CDR3 DNA reads TGTGCCAGCAGTTCAATTTTTACAGGGCCTACTTTGAGCTCCTACAATGAGCAGTTCTTC. Its protein product is CASSSIFTGPTLSSYNEQFF.

This clone was recorded only once. The chain joins TRBV6-2 or TRBV6-3 to TRBJ1-2, with D unresolved. CDR1 and CDR2 (germline): MNHEY, SVGEGT. V was shortened by 0 bases and J by 5 bases, with 10 bases between the two germline ends. The CDR3 contains 14 residues. CDR3 protein: CASSYSVSSYGYTF. CDR3 DNA: TGTGCCAGCAGTTACTCTGTGTCCTCTTATGGCTACACCTTC.

The chain combines TRBV30 with TRBJ2-1, with 12 bases that match TRBD2. CDR3 length: 13 amino acids. Germline CDR1 reads GTSNPN; CDR2 reads SVGIG (reference sequence). V was pared by 3 bases and J by 8 bases, with 2 bases of the junction left unmatched. The DNA for the CDR3 is TGTGCCTGGAGGACTAGCGGGAGCTATGAGCAGTTCTTC. Protein: CAWRTSGSYEQFF.